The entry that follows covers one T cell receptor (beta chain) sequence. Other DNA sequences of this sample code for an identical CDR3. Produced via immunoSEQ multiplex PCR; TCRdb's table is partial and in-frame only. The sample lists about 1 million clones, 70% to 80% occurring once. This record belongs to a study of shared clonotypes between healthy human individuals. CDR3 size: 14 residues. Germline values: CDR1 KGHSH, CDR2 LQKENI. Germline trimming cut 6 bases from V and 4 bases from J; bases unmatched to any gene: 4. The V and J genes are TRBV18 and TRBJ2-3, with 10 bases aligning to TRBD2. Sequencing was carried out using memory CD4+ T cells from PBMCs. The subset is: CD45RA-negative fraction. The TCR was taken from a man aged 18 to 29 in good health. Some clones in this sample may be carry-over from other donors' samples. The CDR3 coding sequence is TGTGCCAGCTCCCCCGGACTAGCGGCAGATACGCAGTATTTT. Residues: CASSPGLAADTQYF.